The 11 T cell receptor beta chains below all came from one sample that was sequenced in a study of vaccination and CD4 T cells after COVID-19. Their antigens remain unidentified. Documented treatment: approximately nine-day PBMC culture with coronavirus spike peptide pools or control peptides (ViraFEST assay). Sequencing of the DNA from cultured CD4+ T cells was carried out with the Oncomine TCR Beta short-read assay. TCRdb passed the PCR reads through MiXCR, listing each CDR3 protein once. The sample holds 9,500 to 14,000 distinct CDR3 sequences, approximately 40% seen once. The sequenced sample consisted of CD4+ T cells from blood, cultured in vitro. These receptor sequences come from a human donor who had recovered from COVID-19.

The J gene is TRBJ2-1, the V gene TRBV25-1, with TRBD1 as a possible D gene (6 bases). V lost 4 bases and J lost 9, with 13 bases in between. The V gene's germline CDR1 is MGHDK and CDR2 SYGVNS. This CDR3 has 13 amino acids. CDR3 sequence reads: CASSGTGIREQFF. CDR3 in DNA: TGTGCCAGCAGTGGAACAGGGATTCGTGAGCAGTTCTTC.

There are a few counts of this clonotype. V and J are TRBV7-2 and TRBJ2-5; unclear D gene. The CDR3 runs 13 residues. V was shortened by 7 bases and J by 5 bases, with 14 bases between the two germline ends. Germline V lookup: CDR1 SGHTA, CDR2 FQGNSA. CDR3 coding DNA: TGTGCCAGCACGTCAGGCGGTCCGGAGACCCAGTACTTC. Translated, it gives CASTSGGPETQYF.

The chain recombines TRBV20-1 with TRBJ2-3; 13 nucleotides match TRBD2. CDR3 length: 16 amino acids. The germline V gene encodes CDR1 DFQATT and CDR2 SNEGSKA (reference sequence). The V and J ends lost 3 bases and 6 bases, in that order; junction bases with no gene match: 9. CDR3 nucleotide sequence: TGCAGTGCTAGTTCCCCGACTAGCGGGGGGCGGGATACGCAGTATTTT. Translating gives CSASSPTSGGRDTQYF.

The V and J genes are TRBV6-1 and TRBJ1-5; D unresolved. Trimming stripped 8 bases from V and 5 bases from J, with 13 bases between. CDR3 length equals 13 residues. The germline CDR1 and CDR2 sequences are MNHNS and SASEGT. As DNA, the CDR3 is TGTGCCAGCCGGGGTGACCGTTATCAGCCCCAGCATTTT. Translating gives CASRGDRYQPQHF.

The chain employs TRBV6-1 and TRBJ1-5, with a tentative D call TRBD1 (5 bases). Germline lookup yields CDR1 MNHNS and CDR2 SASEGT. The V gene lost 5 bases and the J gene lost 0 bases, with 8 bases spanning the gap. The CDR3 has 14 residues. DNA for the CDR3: TGTGCCAGCAGTATAGGGGCTAGCAATCAGCCCCAGCATTTT. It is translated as CASSIGASNQPQHF.

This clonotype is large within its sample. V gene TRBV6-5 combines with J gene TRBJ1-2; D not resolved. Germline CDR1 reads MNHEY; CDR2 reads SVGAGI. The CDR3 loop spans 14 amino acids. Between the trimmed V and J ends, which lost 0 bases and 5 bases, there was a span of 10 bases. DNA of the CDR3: TGTGCCAGCAGTTACTCGGCCGCACCTTATGGCTACACCTTC. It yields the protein CASSYSAAPYGYTF.

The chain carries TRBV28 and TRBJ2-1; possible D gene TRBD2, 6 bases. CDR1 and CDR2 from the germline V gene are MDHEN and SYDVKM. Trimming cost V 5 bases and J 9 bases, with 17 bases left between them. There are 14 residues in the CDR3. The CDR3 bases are TGTGCCAGCAGTCCCCGACTAGGTGGGCGTGAGCAGTTCTTC. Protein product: CASSPRLGGREQFF. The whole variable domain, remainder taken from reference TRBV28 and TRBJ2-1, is DVKVTQSSRYLVKRTGEKVFLECVQDMDHENMFWYRQDPGLGLRLIYFSYDVKMKEKGDIPEGYSVSREKKERFSLILESASTNQTSMYLCASSPRLGGREQFFGPGTRLTVL.

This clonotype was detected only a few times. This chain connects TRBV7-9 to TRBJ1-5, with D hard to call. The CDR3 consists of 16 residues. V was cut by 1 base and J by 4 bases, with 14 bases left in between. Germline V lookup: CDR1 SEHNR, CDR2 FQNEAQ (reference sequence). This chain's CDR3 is CASSLEVGGSNQPQHF. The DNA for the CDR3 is TGTGCCAGCAGCTTAGAGGTAGGCGGAAGTAATCAGCCCCAGCATTTT.

CDR3 sequence reads: CASSVDRGLGDTQYF. In DNA, the CDR3 is TGTGCCAGCAGTGTAGACAGGGGATTGGGAGATACGCAGTATTTT. The gene calls are TRBV27 and TRBJ2-3, with 8 bases that match TRBD1. This CDR3 has 15 residues. Germline V CDR1 and CDR2: MNHEY, SMNVEV (reference sequence). The V and J ends lost 5 bases and 5 bases, in that order; junction bases with no gene match: 9.

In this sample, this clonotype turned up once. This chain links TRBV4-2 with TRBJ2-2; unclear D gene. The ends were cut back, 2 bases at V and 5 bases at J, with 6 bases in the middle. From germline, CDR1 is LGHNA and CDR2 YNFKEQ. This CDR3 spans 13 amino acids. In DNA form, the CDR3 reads TGTGCCAGCAGCCAATCCGGGACCGGGGAGCTGTTTTTT. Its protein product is CASSQSGTGELFF.

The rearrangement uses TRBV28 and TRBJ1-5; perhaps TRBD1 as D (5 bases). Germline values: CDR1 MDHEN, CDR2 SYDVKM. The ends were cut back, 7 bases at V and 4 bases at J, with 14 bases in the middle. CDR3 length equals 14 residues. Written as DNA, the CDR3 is TGTGCCAGCAAAGGGACGGGGTGGAATCAGCCCCAGCATTTT. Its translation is CASKGTGWNQPQHF.